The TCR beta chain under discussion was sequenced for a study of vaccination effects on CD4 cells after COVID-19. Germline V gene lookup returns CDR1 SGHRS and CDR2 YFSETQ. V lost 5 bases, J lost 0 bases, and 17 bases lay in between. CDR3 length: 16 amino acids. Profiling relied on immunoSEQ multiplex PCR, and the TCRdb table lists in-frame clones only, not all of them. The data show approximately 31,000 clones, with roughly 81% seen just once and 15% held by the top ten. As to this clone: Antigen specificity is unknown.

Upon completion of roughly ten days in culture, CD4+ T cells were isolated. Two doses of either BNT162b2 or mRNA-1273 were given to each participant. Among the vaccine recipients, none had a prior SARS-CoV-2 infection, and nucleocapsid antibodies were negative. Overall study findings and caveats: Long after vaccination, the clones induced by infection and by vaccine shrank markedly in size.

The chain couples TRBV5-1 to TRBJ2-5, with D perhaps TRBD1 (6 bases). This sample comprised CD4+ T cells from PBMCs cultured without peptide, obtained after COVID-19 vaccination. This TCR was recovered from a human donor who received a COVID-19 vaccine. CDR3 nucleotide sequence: TGCGCCAGCAGTGATGGGGGCCTGGGTTACCAAGAGACCCAGTACTTC. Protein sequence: CASSDGGLGYQETQYF.